Sequencing of this T cell receptor beta chain was carried out in a study of regulatory T cells in long-lasting Graves disease (dated by TCRdb to the early 2020s). For the study in its entirety: Patients with newly diagnosed Graves' disease had been on antithyroid drugs for under 3 months. Persistent Graves' disease patients were compared with newly diagnosed Graves' disease patients by peripheral blood TCR sequencing and RNA sequencing. The study was registered as a clinical trial and conducted in China. A total of 33 samples were covered by TCR sequencing, comprising roughly 13 persistent and about 20 newly diagnosed Graves' disease patients. Study-wide findings and limitations: Sequencing and analysis were restricted to the TCR beta chain. A larger number of public clonotypes was shared among persistent patients (around 3,000) than among newly diagnosed patients (approximately 1,000). The authors noted that the small sample size was a limitation that may lower accuracy. Preferential use of TRBV28, TRBJ1-2 and TRBJ2-5 was observed in persistent disease, whereas TRBV20-1 and TRBJ2-1 were favored in newly diagnosed disease. Because the primary lesion, thyroid tissue, could not be accessed, the study looked at peripheral blood alone. Compared with newly diagnosed patients, persistent Graves' disease patients had lower TCR Shannon entropy and fewer highly expanded clones, which suggests clonal expansion.

Libraries were constructed by multiplex PCR. This sample was sequenced with an Illumina HiSeq 4000. iRepertoire HTBI primers and Arm-PCR amplification of CDR3 regions were used to construct TCR beta libraries. Before sequencing, the PCR products underwent gel purification. Per the original workflow: Across samples, 60 to 75 TRBV and 13 to 15 TRBJ segments were identified and used for gene usage analysis of CDR3 amino acid clonotypes. COPE and FqMerger were used to merge the filtered high-quality paired reads into contigs. BLAST was used to align contigs to the IMGT TRBV, TRBD and TRBJ reference genes, and CDR3 was defined following IMGT. Any clonotype with a frequency above 0.1% was counted as a highly expanded clone. Repertoire diversity was measured by Shannon entropy, and V-J evenness by the Gini coefficient. Clonotypes shared by more than one individual were considered public. TCRdb cleaned the public reads at Q25 with fastp, built clones with MiXCR and kept in-frame beta chains. CDR3 protein sequences are deduplicated, and each keeps its most common genes and DNA. In this record, the V and J calls reflect TCRdb's handling and not the investigators' own analysis. A total of fewer than 550,000 distinct CDR3 sequences appear in this sample, about 15% of them only once. The ten largest clonotypes hold more than 20% of the sample.

The CDR1 and CDR2 encoded by the germline V gene are MNHNS and SASEGT. There are 17 amino acids in the CDR3, from cysteine to phenylalanine inclusive. Only the CDR3 DNA stays, 51 bases, in frame from base 1. Ends trimmed: V by 5 bases, J by 0 bases; bases unmatched to a gene: 13. Concerning this clonotype itself: What antigen it recognizes has not been identified. No quality values exist for individual bases; no much larger clone is one base distant.

The intended sense of this specimen's time point label: newly diagnosed GD, antithyroid drugs for less than 3 months. For both TCR sequencing and RNA sequencing, RNA was extracted from PBMCs using TRIzol. The diagnosis of Graves' disease was made according to American Thyroid Association guidelines. The patients came from an endocrinology department in Xi'an, China. From each patient, approximately 9.9 milliliters of peripheral blood was collected into an EDTA anticoagulant tube. PBMCs were isolated by Ficoll Paque Plus density gradient separation without further T cell sorting. An Agilent 2100 Bioanalyzer and agarose gel were used to assess RNA quality, and a NanoDrop 2000 was used to measure RNA concentration. These sequences were also reported in another study, on T cells in Graves' hyperthyroidism and ophthalmopathy. The second paper states: Stable Graves' hyperthyroidism was defined as no progression to ophthalmopathy during 18 months of follow-up. The hyperthyroidism patients were between 18 and 65 years old and newly diagnosed, with a disease duration of less than 2 months. Exclusion was applied to patients with uncontrolled infections, other autoimmune diseases, pregnancy or lactation. Diagnoses were based on clinical symptoms, serum thyroxine and TRAb, thyroid ultrasound and orbital computed tomography. A first-round RT-PCR of the TCR CDR3 used the HTBI primer set with the Qiagen OneStep RT-PCR kit. Blood samples also contained most of the expanded thyroid clonotypes (frequency above 0.001), which suggests that blood repertoires may reflect thyroid immune responses. In cross-validation, a model built on a 13 V-J signature told ophthalmopathy apart from stable hyperthyroidism with 85% to 90% sensitivity and 81% to 82% specificity, and in testing the same model reached 80%/75%. During validation, the model predicted progression to ophthalmopathy a median of around 7 months ahead of onset, with just under 71% sensitivity and 72% to 85% specificity. A discovery cohort of roughly 100 patients, approximately 45 with Graves' ophthalmopathy and over 55 with stable Graves' hyperthyroidism, was used to find distinguishing TCR V-J signatures. Prospective prediction of ophthalmopathy was tested in an independent validation cohort of under 20 hyperthyroidism patients and 15 to 17 patients who later progressed to ophthalmopathy. For training and testing, the 100 or so patients in the discovery cohort were randomly divided in a 7:3 ratio. In addition, the study compared T-cell repertoires in thyroid tissue and in blood from roughly 6 Graves' hyperthyroidism patients. After blood sampling, hyperthyroidism patients were treated with methimazole at a starting dose of 30 mg daily, and ophthalmopathy patients were treated with high-dose intravenous methylprednisolone. Libraries were constructed in a second round of multiplex PCR, after which size selection and purification were performed. Paired-end sequencing of the libraries was performed with 100 bp reads on an Illumina HiSeq2000. SOAPnuke was used to process the raw data, removing reads that contained adapters or uncalled bases, had a mean Phred below 15, or lacked an exact match to the constant primer or identifier. High-quality paired reads were merged using COPE v1.2.5, and each unique nucleotide sequence was defined as a clonotype. MiTCR v1.1 was used to align the clonotypes against IMGT TRBV, TRBD and TRBJ reference segments. The analysis was restricted to V-J combinations with a frequency above 0.0001, which together covered about 99% of the repertoires. A TCS score was defined as the ratio of F50 (clonal expansion) to E x V (chaos), with BLOSUM62-based TCRdist applied between CDR3 peptides within each V-J. Welch's t-statistics and random forest reduced approximately 520 V-J features to roughly 13, which were used in a naive Bayes classifier (R e1071). Sample size was not statistically predetermined, and blinding of investigators to group allocation was not performed. TCR Vbeta CDR3 sequencing of 140 or so peripheral blood samples (approximately 44 ophthalmopathy, approximately 80 hyperthyroidism and some 17 progressor patients) is reported in the paper.

The receptor was isolated from a middle-aged woman with Graves disease. Donor details come from another sample of the same person, matched by shared clones. Recombination joined TRBV6-1 with TRBJ2-7; TRBD1 fits 7 bases in the junction. The sequenced sample was peripheral blood mononuclear cells (PBMCs), obtained at new diagnosis, from a patient treated with antithyroid drugs. CDR3 protein: CASSLNTGTESSYEQYF. The bases are TGTGCCAGCAGTCTTAACACTGGGACAGAAAGCTCCTACGAGCAGTACTTC.